This is a list of T cell receptor beta chains from one sample in a study of breast tumors, draining lymph nodes, adjacent tissues. TCRdb analysed the multiplex PCR reads with MiXCR anew, one entry per CDR3 protein. In the table there are 180,000 or so distinct CDR3 sequences, approximately 33% of which are singletons. The sample comprised axillary lymph node tissue. The receptors stem from a female donor with breast cancer. Some clones in this sample may be carry-over from other donors' samples. The CDR3 runs from the conserved cysteine through the conserved F or W. D genes are given only for firm matches. Part of the rows lack a size; the others show once, few, many or a class for expanded clones.

j_gene | abundance | d_gene | v_gene | CDR3aa | CDR3nt
TRBJ1-4 | - | - | TRBV20-1 | CSAQAFFGQLNEKLFF | -
TRBJ2-6 | many | TRBD1 | TRBV28 | CASRDRAGANVLTF | TGTGCCAGCAGAGACAGGGCTGGGGCCAACGTCCTGACTTTC
TRBJ2-3 | - | TRBD1 | TRBV5-1 | CASSLGTGANEQYF | TGCGCCAGCAGCCTGGGGACAGGGGCTAATGAGCAGTATTTT
TRBJ2-1 | few | - | TRBV5-4 | CASSLSSTRDNEQFF | TGTGCCAGCAGCTTGAGTTCTACCAGAGACAATGAGCAGTTCTTC
TRBJ1-4 | many | - | TRBV3-1 | CASSQGLEKLFF | TGTGCCAGCAGCCAAGGGTTGGAAAAACTGTTTTTT
TRBJ2-7 | many | - | TRBV12-5 | CASGFDKTGPPIGGAIYERQYF | TGTGCTAGTGGTTTCGATAAGACAGGGCCTCCGATCGGCGGGGCTATCTACGAGAGGCAGTACTTC
TRBJ2-2 | many | TRBD2 | TRBV6-5 | CASRRTSGGTNTGELFF | TGTGCCAGTAGACGAACTAGCGGGGGGACCAACACCGGGGAGCTGTTTTTT
TRBJ2-5 | few | - | TRBV6-5 | CASTPPGFNKTQYF | TGTGCCAGCACTCCACCGGGTTTTAATAAGACCCAGTACTTC
TRBJ2-2 | many | - | TRBV7-3 | CASSLTGGRTGELFF | TGTGCCAGCAGCTTAACCGGGGGCCGGACCGGGGAGCTGTTTTTT
TRBJ2-7 | - | - | TRBV7-8 | CASSPQTGYEQYF | TGTGCCAGCAGCCCTCAGACGGGTTACGAGCAGTACTTC
TRBJ1-1 | - | - | TRBV7-9 | CASSLRQDNTEAFF | TGTGCCAGCAGCTTAAGACAGGACAACACTGAAGCTTTCTTT
TRBJ2-7 | - | TRBD2 | TRBV5-6 | CASSLKIAGKYEQYF | TGTGCCAGCAGCTTGAAAATAGCGGGGAAATACGAGCAGTACTTC
TRBJ2-5 | - | TRBD2 | TRBV12-5 | CASGPPRAGGLETQYF | TGTGCTAGTGGTCCTCCAAGAGCGGGGGGGCTAGAGACCCAGTACTTC
TRBJ1-5 | - | - | TRBV5-1 | CASSLLEAGGGDTQHF | TGCGCCAGCAGTTTACTCGAAGCGGGAGGGGGAGATACGCAGCATTTT
TRBJ2-5 | - | TRBD1 | TRBV2 | CASSVAGGQETQYF | TGTGCCAGCAGCGTCGCAGGGGGCCAAGAGACCCAGTACTTC
TRBJ1-2 | many | TRBD1 | TRBV5-1 | CASTLLGQGANYGYTF | TGCGCCAGCACCCTTCTTGGACAGGGGGCGAACTATGGCTACACCTTC
TRBJ2-5 | many | TRBD2 | TRBV15 | CATSRGLAGESASIGETQYF | TGTGCCACCAGCAGGGGACTAGCGGGAGAAAGCGCGTCCATCGGTGAGACCCAGTACTTC
TRBJ2-1 | many | TRBD1 | TRBV18 | CASSRDRGRGSEQFF | TGTGCCAGCTCACGAGACAGGGGGCGCGGATCTGAGCAGTTCTTC
TRBJ2-2 | - | TRBD2 | TRBV20-1 | CSARDLKRESRHRELFF | TGCAGTGCTAGAGACTTAAAGCGGGAGAGTCGACACAGGGAGCTGTTTTTT
TRBJ1-3 | - | - | TRBV7-3 | CASSLSSANTIYF | TGTGCCAGCAGCTTATCTTCTGCGAACACCATATATTTT
TRBJ2-2 | - | - | TRBV2 | CASSDVDRRTGELFF | TGTGCCAGCAGTGATGTAGATCGGAGGACCGGGGAGCTGTTTTTT
TRBJ2-2 | once | - | TRBV29-1 | CSGAGSATPSCLGELFF | -
TRBJ2-4 | - | - | TRBV4-3 | CASSQGVVGMLAKNIQYF | TGCGCCAGCAGCCAAGGAGTCGTAGGGATGTTAGCCAAAAACATTCAGTACTTC
TRBJ2-5 | - | - | TRBV13 | CASSLQSRYQETQYF | TGTGCCAGCAGCTTGCAGAGCCGGTACCAAGAGACCCAGTACTTC
TRBJ2-6 | - | - | TRBV15 | CATSRDLGWTSSGANVLTF | TGTGCCACCAGCAGAGATCTCGGGTGGACGAGCTCTGGGGCCAACGTCCTGACTTTC
TRBJ2-6 | - | TRBD1 | TRBV9 | CASSVEGQGSEAF | TGTGCCAGCAGCGTAGAGGGACAGGGGTCTGAAGCTTTC
TRBJ2-1 | many | TRBD1 | TRBV30 | CAWDVLGQGAAEQFF | TGTGCCTGGGACGTATTGGGACAGGGGGCCGCTGAGCAGTTCTTC
TRBJ2-2 | many | - | TRBV9 | CASSHPLSGPSPNTGELFF | TGTGCCAGCAGCCATCCCCTTTCCGGACCTAGTCCGAACACCGGGGAGCTGTTTTTT
TRBJ2-7 | - | TRBD1 | TRBV29-1 | CSVRTGQGPYEQYF | TGCAGCGTCCGGACGGGACAGGGGCCCTACGAGCAGTACTTC
TRBJ2-3 | - | - | TRBV28 | CATTRTGTDTQYF | TGTGCCACTACTCGGACAGGCACAGATACGCAGTATTTT
TRBJ2-5 | - | TRBD2 | TRBV20-1 | CSARKGLAVSIQETQCF | TGCAGTGCTAGAAAGGGTCTAGCGGTGTCGATACAAGAGACCCAGTGCTTC
TRBJ2-1 | few | - | TRBV28 | CASSGTRGGSYNEQFF | TGTGCCAGCAGCGGTACCAGGGGGGGCTCCTACAATGAGCAGTTCTTC
TRBJ1-1 | few | - | TRBV30 | CAWSVQGRITEAFF | TGTGCCTGGAGTGTACAGGGCCGGATCACTGAAGCTTTCTTT
TRBJ1-1 | few | - | TRBV6-5 | CASSYSARGTEAFF | TGTGCCAGCAGTTACTCGGCGAGAGGAACTGAAGCTTTCTTT
TRBJ1-6 | many | - | TRBV20-1 | CSALKGGLNSPLHF | TGCAGTGCCCTCAAGGGTGGGCTTAATTCACCCCTCCACTTT
TRBJ1-6 | many | - | TRBV2 | CASKGIRDSNSPLHF | TGTGCCAGCAAAGGAATCCGGGACTCAAATTCACCCCTCCACTTT
TRBJ2-3 | - | TRBD2 | TRBV7-2 | CASSPFGGRAFLEQYF | TGTGCCAGCAGCCCCTTCGGGGGGAGGGCCTTCCTTGAGCAGTATTTT
TRBJ2-7 | few | - | TRBV5-5 | CASSLVIPPTNYEQYF | TGTGCCAGCAGCTTGGTAATACCGCCGACTAACTACGAGCAGTACTTC
TRBJ2-1 | many | - | TRBV14 | CASSQQRRNNEQFF | TGTGCCAGCAGCCAACAACGGAGAAACAATGAGCAGTTCTTC
TRBJ1-2 | many | TRBD1 | TRBV29-1 | CSVRTGPYGYTF | TGCAGCGTCCGGACAGGCCCCTATGGCTACACCTTC
TRBJ2-7 | many | TRBD1 | TRBV7-9 | CASSLSGQGAEQYF | TGTGCCAGCAGCTTGTCGGGACAGGGGGCCGAGCAGTACTTC
TRBJ2-6 | many | - | TRBV28 | CASSFPGANVLTF | TGTGCCAGCAGTTTTCCTGGGGCCAACGTCCTGACTTTC
TRBJ1-2 | many | - | TRBV6-2/TRBV6-3 | CASSQMGGAYTF | TGTGCCAGCAGCCAGATGGGGGGAGCCTACACCTTC
TRBJ2-1 | - | - | TRBV20-1 | CSAQKAGGDTEQFF | TGCAGTGCTCAAAAGGCAGGGGGGGACACTGAGCAGTTCTTC
TRBJ1-1 | once | - | TRBV3-1 | CASGQRGVNTEAFF | TGTGCCAGCGGCCAAAGGGGTGTGAACACTGAAGCTTTCTTT
TRBJ1-5 | many | TRBD1 | TRBV5-1 | CASSLLGDRDQPQHF | TGCGCCAGCAGCTTGTTGGGGGACAGGGATCAGCCCCAGCATTTT
TRBJ2-7 | many | TRBD1 | TRBV7-2 | CASSLETGGYEQYF | TGTGCCAGCAGCTTAGAAACAGGGGGCTACGAGCAGTACTTC
TRBJ2-7 | many | TRBD1 | TRBV6-6 | CASRWTGTSYEQYF | TGTGCCAGCAGATGGACAGGGACCTCCTACGAGCAGTACTTC
TRBJ2-2 | - | - | TRBV14 | CASHRQARGTGELFF | TGTGCCAGCCATCGACAGGCCCGAGGGACCGGGGAGCTGTTTTTT
TRBJ2-6 | - | TRBD2 | TRBV20-1 | CSARDSNTRPAGSSGANVLTF | TGCAGTGCTAGAGACTCTAACACAAGACCAGCGGGAAGCTCTGGGGCCAACGTCCTGACTTTC
TRBJ2-2 | many | - | TRBV11-2 | CASSTPTRFPNTGELFF | TGTGCCAGCAGCACTCCGACCAGGTTCCCGAACACCGGGGAGCTGTTTTTT
TRBJ1-2 | many | - | TRBV2 | CASSDPSDSVYGYTF | TGTGCCAGCAGTGATCCCTCGGACAGTGTCTATGGCTACACCTTC
TRBJ2-2 | - | TRBD1 | TRBV7-2 | CASSSGQSTGELFF | TGTGCCAGCAGCTCGGGACAGTCCACCGGGGAGCTGTTTTTT
TRBJ2-3 | many | TRBD2 | TRBV7-8 | CASSLESRGGTTDTQYF | TGTGCCAGCAGCCTAGAGTCCCGGGGGGGGACCACAGATACGCAGTATTTT